The 18 T cell receptor beta chains below come from one sample, sequenced in a study of cytomegalovirus exposure and HLA in healthy donors. The study ran its PCR with 60 Vbeta and 13 Jbeta primers. The table came from immunoSEQ multiplex PCR; TCRdb's copy has only in-frame clones and leaves some out. The data contain about 120,000 clones, 70% to 80% of them seen just once; the ten biggest clones take up less than 3%. The sequenced sample consisted of PBMCs. The origin of the receptors is a female donor in good health and CMV-seronegative.

Points on this clone: One end of the junction does not line up with germline, which may come from a read error. The J gene is TRBJ2-7, the V gene TRBV7-9; D gene ambiguous. Germline-derived CDR1 and CDR2 are SEHNR and FQNEAQ (reference sequence). The CDR3 is made up of 12 amino acids. This CDR3 reads CSSSLLSYEQYF. The CDR3 DNA follows: TGTTCCAGCAGCTTACTCTCCTACGAGCAGTACTTC.

The DNA for the CDR3 is TGTGCCTGGAGTGCCCAGGCTAACTATGGCTACACCTTC. It translates to CAWSAQANYGYTF. This chain uses TRBV30 with TRBJ1-2; D not certain. Per germline, CDR1 GTSNPN and CDR2 SVGIG (reference sequence). The CDR3 has 13 residues. Trimming left V 1 base short and J 0 bases short, with 6 bases between.

This sequence joins TRBV15 and TRBJ2-6, with D perhaps TRBD1 (6 bases). The CDR3 has 18 amino acids. The germline V gene has CDR1 LNHNV and CDR2 YYDKDF (reference sequence). V was pared by 1 base and J by 0 bases, with 13 bases between. In DNA form, the CDR3 reads TGTGCCACCAGCAGAGGTGGGACACATGACTCTGGGGCCAACGTCCTGACTTTC. Translating it yields CATSRGGTHDSGANVLTF. Full variable domain (outside the CDR3, taken from reference TRBV15 and TRBJ2-6): DAMVIQNPRYQVTQFGKPVTLSCSQTLNHNVMYWYQQKSSQAPKLLFHYYDKDFNNEADTPDNFQSRRPNTSFCFLDIRSPGLGDTAMYLCATSRGGTHDSGANVLTFGAGSRLTVL.

J is TRBJ2-2 and V is TRBV9; D is perhaps TRBD2 (5 bases). The CDR3 covers 15 residues. Germline loops: CDR1 SGDLS, CDR2 YYNGEE. Trimming took off 0 bases at V and 6 bases at J, with 12 bases between the two ends. CDR3 sequence (DNA): TGTGCCAGCAGCGTAGCTAACGGGGTGGCCGGGGAGCTGTTTTTT. Residues: CASSVANGVAGELFF. Looking up the rest from reference TRBV9 and TRBJ2-2 gives the full variable domain: DSGVTQTPKHLITATGQRVTLRCSPRSGDLSVYWYQQSLDQGLQFLIQYYNGEERAKGNILERFSAQQFPDLHSELNLSSLELGDSALYFCASSVANGVAGELFFGEGSRLTVL.

The V gene is TRBV29-1, the J gene TRBJ1-2; possibly TRBD1 for D (6 bases). Germline V CDR1 and CDR2: SQVTM, ANQGSEA. V was shortened by 4 bases and J by 7 bases, with 10 bases between the two germline ends. The length of the CDR3 is 11 residues. CDR3 coding DNA: TGCAGCGTTGCTACAGGGTCTGGCTACACCTTC. This encodes CSVATGSGYTF. Full variable domain (outside the CDR3, taken from reference TRBV29-1 and TRBJ1-2): SAVISQKPSRDICQRGTSLTIQCQVDSQVTMMFWYRQQPGQSLTLIATANQGSEATYESGFVIDKFPISRPNLTFSTLTVSNMSPEDSSIYLCSVATGSGYTFGSGTRLTVV.

The V gene is TRBV4-3, the J gene TRBJ1-1; tentatively, D is TRBD1 (6 bases). V lost 4 bases to trimming and J lost 5 bases, with 14 bases between them. From germline, CDR1 is LGHNA and CDR2 YSLEER. The CDR3 is 14 residues long. CDR3 sequence reads: CASSPRQVQTEAFF. The CDR3 DNA reads TGCGCCAGCAGCCCCCGACAGGTTCAGACTGAAGCTTTCTTT.

The chain links TRBV27 to TRBJ2-3, with D unresolved. CDR3 length equals 12 residues. V dropped 3 bases and J dropped 4 bases, with 5 bases sitting between them. The germline V gene encodes CDR1 MNHEY and CDR2 SMNVEV (reference sequence). The CDR3 DNA is TGTGCCAGCAGTTTGCGCTCAGATACGCAGTATTTT. It specifies CASSLRSDTQYF.

The chain links TRBV30 to TRBJ2-3; TRBD1 might be the D (8 bases). There are 15 residues in the CDR3. Trimming shortened V by 6 bases and J by 0 bases, and 16 bases separated the two germline ends. Germline CDR1 is GTSNPN and CDR2 is SVGIG (reference sequence). CDR3 in DNA: TGTGCCTGCACACAGGGGGGGCGAAGCACAGATACGCAGTATTTT. This codes for CACTQGGRSTDTQYF. Drawing the rest from reference TRBV30 and TRBJ2-3, the complete variable domain is SQTIHQWPATLVQPVGSPLSLECTVEGTSNPNLYWYRQAAGRGLQLLFYSVGIGQISSEVPQNLSASRPQDRQFILSSKKLLLSDSGFYLCACTQGGRSTDTQYFGPGTRLTVL.

This chain connects TRBV5-1 to TRBJ2-7; D is perhaps TRBD2 (5 bases). The V and J ends lost 0 bases and 6 bases respectively, with 7 bases between them. CDR3 length: 12 amino acids. Germline V gene sequence: CDR1 SGHRS, CDR2 YFSETQ. CDR3 residues: CASSLERAEQYF. The CDR3 nucleotides read TGCGCCAGCAGCTTGGAGAGGGCCGAGCAGTACTTC.

This chain joins TRBV14 and TRBJ1-1; a possible D gene is TRBD1 (5 bases). Deletions cut 2 bases from V and 3 bases from J, with 19 bases between. The CDR3 consists of 17 residues. CDR1 and CDR2 (germline): SGHDN, FVKESK. CDR3 protein: CASSQPISTGGDTEAFF. The DNA for the CDR3 is TGTGCCAGCAGCCAACCGATATCAACGGGGGGGGACACTGAAGCTTTCTTT.

The chain's CDR3 is CATSSRRFANYGYTF. The CDR3 nucleotides read TGTGCCACCAGCAGCCGGCGGTTCGCTAACTATGGCTACACCTTC. The chain recombines TRBV15 with TRBJ1-2; D is uncertain. With 3 bases removed from V and 0 bases from J, the gap between germline ends came to 11 bases. The V gene's germline CDR1 is LNHNV and CDR2 YYDKDF (reference sequence). This CDR3 is 15 amino acids long.

This clone was seen a handful of times. The J gene is TRBJ1-1, the V gene TRBV4-2; D perhaps matches TRBD1 (6 bases). This CDR3 has 14 amino acids. V was shortened by 3 bases and J by 3 bases, with 11 bases between the two germline ends. CDR1 and CDR2 from the germline V gene are LGHNA and YNFKEQ. CDR3 residues: CASSHPRGDTEAFF. CDR3 DNA sequence: TGTGCCAGCAGCCACCCCAGGGGAGACACTGAAGCTTTCTTT.

This clone was observed a single time. The chain uses TRBV9 and TRBJ2-2; TRBD1 aligns across 12 bases. The CDR3 length is 17 residues. The V segment lost 0 bases and the J segment 6 bases; nucleotides outside the gene matches: 6. Germline V lookup: CDR1 SGDLS, CDR2 YYNGEE. The CDR3 sequence is CASSVDTGTGGSGELFF. The CDR3 region has the DNA TGTGCCAGCAGCGTAGACACCGGGACAGGGGGCTCCGGGGAGCTGTTTTTT.

The chain has TRBV7-9 and TRBJ2-7; TRBD2 might be the D (7 bases). CDR3 length equals 13 residues. V lost 4 bases and J 5 bases, leaving 12 bases between the germline ends. CDR1 is SEHNR, CDR2 FQNEAQ, per germline (reference sequence). DNA for the CDR3: TGTGCCAGCAGCTCTAGGGGGGGTAACGAGCAGTACTTC. It translates to CASSSRGGNEQYF.

This clone was seen a single time. V usage is TRBV27 and J usage is TRBJ2-1; no reliable D call. The CDR3 spans 13 residues. Germline CDR1 is MNHEY and CDR2 is SMNVEV (reference sequence). V gave up 4 bases and J gave up 6 bases, with 10 bases separating them. The CDR3 DNA sequence: TGTGCCAGCAGTTCACTCCCCGTCAATGAGCAGTTCTTC. As protein: CASSSLPVNEQFF.

The rearrangement uses TRBV29-1 and TRBJ2-3; TRBD1 might be the D (5 bases). The V end was cut by 4 bases, the J end by 3 bases, with 14 bases between. CDR3 length: 14 amino acids. The V gene's germline CDR1 is SQVTM and CDR2 ANQGSEA. The CDR3 nucleotides are TGCAGCGTTGTGGTTGGGGCGGTAACAGATACGCAGTATTTT. Amino acids: CSVVVGAVTDTQYF.

This clone occurred once. The chain carries TRBV10-3 and TRBJ2-2; 10 bases align to TRBD1. V shed 6 bases and J 4 bases; nucleotides not matched to a gene: 14. This CDR3 has 18 amino acids. Germline CDR1 ENHRY, CDR2 SYGVKD. The CDR3 is CAISGAPGQGLSTGELFF. The CDR3 region has the DNA TGTGCCATCAGCGGAGCGCCGGGACAGGGGTTGTCCACCGGGGAGCTGTTTTTT.

V is TRBV27 and J is TRBJ2-1; D gene unclear. The length of the CDR3 is 13 residues. The germline V gene has CDR1 MNHEY and CDR2 SMNVEV (reference sequence). The V and J ends lost 3 bases and 6 bases respectively, with 9 bases between them. CDR3 DNA sequence: TGTGCCAGCAGTTTGTCGCAGATCAATGAGCAGTTCTTC. This codes for CASSLSQINEQFF.